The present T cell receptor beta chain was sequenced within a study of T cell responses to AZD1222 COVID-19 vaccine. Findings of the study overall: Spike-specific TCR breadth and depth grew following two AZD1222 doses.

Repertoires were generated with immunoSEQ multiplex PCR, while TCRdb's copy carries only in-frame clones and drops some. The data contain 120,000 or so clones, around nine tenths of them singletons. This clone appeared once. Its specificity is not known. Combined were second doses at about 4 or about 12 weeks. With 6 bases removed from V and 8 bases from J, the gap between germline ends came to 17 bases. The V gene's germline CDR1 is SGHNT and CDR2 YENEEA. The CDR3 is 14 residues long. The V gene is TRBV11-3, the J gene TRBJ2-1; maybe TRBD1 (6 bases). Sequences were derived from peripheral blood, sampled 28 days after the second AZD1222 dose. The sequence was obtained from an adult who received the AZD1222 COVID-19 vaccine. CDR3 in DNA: TGTGCCAGCAGTAGGGACACCATTAGGGATGAGCAGTTCTTC. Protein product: CASSRDTIRDEQFF.